This entry lists 21 T cell receptor beta chains sequenced from one sample in a study of shared clonotypes between healthy human individuals. Clones were read by immunoSEQ multiplex PCR, and TCRdb kept only the in-frame ones, dropping some. The sample contains some 500,000 clones, 95% to 96% of which appear only once. The sequencing input was naive CD4+ T cells sorted from blood. This sample's subset: CD45RA+ positively selected. Every receptor here comes from a woman aged 30 to 39 in good health.

V usage is TRBV5-1 and J usage is TRBJ2-6; D is unclear. The length of the CDR3 is 15 residues. CDR1 and CDR2 (germline): SGHRS, YFSETQ. V lost 4 bases, J lost 1 base, and 9 bases lay in between. CDR3 amino acids: CASSRGPSGANVLTF. CDR3 coding DNA: TGCGCCAGCAGCCGCGGCCCTTCTGGGGCCAACGTCCTGACTTTC.

V gene TRBV7-9 combines with J gene TRBJ2-3; no reliable D call. The CDR3 has 12 residues. The germline V and J ends were trimmed by 0 bases and 4 bases, with 2 bases remaining between them. From germline, CDR1 is SEHNR and CDR2 FQNEAQ (reference sequence). The CDR3 DNA reads as TGTGCCAGCAGCTTAGCAGCAGATACGCAGTATTTT. Amino acids: CASSLAADTQYF.

The J gene is TRBJ2-5, the V gene TRBV18; 7 bases line up with TRBD1. The trim removed 3 bases at V and 2 bases at J, leaving 6 bases unmatched. Germline CDR1 is KGHSH and CDR2 is LQKENI. The CDR3 consists of 15 residues. The CDR3 bases are TGTGCCAGCTCACCTCGGGACAGAAATCAAGAGACCCAGTACTTC. Its translation is CASSPRDRNQETQYF.

The chain links TRBV15 to TRBJ2-1; possibly TRBD1 or TRBD2 for D (5 bases each). From germline, CDR1 is LNHNV and CDR2 YYDKDF (reference sequence). This CDR3 has 15 residues. V was shortened by 0 bases and J by 5 bases, with 11 bases between the two germline ends. CDR3 nucleotide sequence: TGTGCCACCAGCAGAGATGGGACCTTAAACAATGAGCAGTTCTTC. Translating it yields CATSRDGTLNNEQFF.

J is TRBJ1-2 and V is TRBV29-1; TRBD1 is a possible D gene (6 bases). There are 14 residues in the CDR3. Germline CDR1 is SQVTM and CDR2 is ANQGSEA. V dropped 0 bases and J dropped 6 bases, with 14 bases sitting between them. CDR3 nucleotides: TGCAGCGTTGAAGATCATACAGGGTCGGATGGCTACACCTTC. Amino acids: CSVEDHTGSDGYTF.

The rearrangement joins TRBV14 to TRBJ1-5; weak D call: TRBD1 (6 bases). This CDR3 contains 16 residues. Germline loops: CDR1 SGHDN, CDR2 FVKESK. V shed 0 bases and J shed 5 bases, with 14 bases lying between them. CDR3 nucleotide sequence: TGTGCCAGCAGCCAAGATGCAGGGGTCGGGGATCAGCCCCAGCATTTT. It codes for CASSQDAGVGDQPQHF.

The chain employs TRBV28 and TRBJ1-2; the match to TRBD1 covers 11 bases. This CDR3 is built from 15 residues. CDR1 MDHEN and CDR2 SYDVKM come from the germline V gene. The V and J ends lost 7 bases and 6 bases, in that order; junction bases with no gene match: 10. CDR3 DNA sequence: TGTGCCAGCACCTCGGGACAGGGGGATCGGGATGGCTACACCTTC. Protein sequence: CASTSGQGDRDGYTF.

This clone was detected only once. The chain uses TRBV5-8 and TRBJ2-1, with TRBD2 matching over 14 bases. There are 15 residues in the CDR3. The germline gives CDR1 SGHTS, CDR2 YDEGEE. V lost 4 bases and J lost 6; bases outside the gene matches: 3. The CDR3 protein is CASSRGTSGSNEQFF. DNA of the CDR3: TGTGCCAGCAGCCGGGGGACTAGCGGGAGCAATGAGCAGTTCTTC.

The chain has TRBV7-9 and TRBJ2-3; D may be TRBD1 (5 bases). Germline V gene sequence: CDR1 SEHNR, CDR2 FQNEAQ (reference sequence). Trimming cost V 5 bases and J 0 bases, with 12 bases left between them. The CDR3 sequence is 15 residues long. The CDR3 sequence: CASSQTAKSTDTQYF. The DNA for the CDR3 is TGTGCCAGCAGCCAGACAGCAAAGAGCACAGATACGCAGTATTTT.

The chain combines TRBV10-2 with TRBJ2-3, with TRBD2 matching over 7 bases. Trimming cost V 6 bases and J 4 bases; bases outside gene matches: 7. Germline values: CDR1 WSHSY, CDR2 SAAADI. The CDR3 has 14 residues. CDR3 protein: CASRKTSSPDTQYF. The DNA for the CDR3 is TGCGCCAGCAGGAAGACTAGCTCCCCAGATACGCAGTATTTT.

The chain carries TRBV28 and TRBJ1-2; TRBD1 agrees at 7 bases. The germline V gene has CDR1 MDHEN and CDR2 SYDVKM. Trimming took 7 bases from V and 4 from J; bases not matched to a gene: 18. This CDR3 region has 17 residues. CDR3 loop: CASTMRPGTARGYGYTF. CDR3 bases: TGTGCCAGCACCATGCGCCCGGGGACAGCCCGGGGCTATGGCTACACCTTC.

The J gene is TRBJ2-3, the V gene TRBV7-9; D gene ambiguous. This CDR3 region has 18 residues. The V gene lost 1 base and the J gene lost 0 bases, with 17 bases spanning the gap. CDR1 is SEHNR and CDR2 is FQNEAQ in the germline V gene (reference sequence). The CDR3 here is CASSLDRILQISTDTQYF. For the CDR3, the DNA is TGTGCCAGCAGCTTAGATCGGATTTTACAGATTAGCACAGATACGCAGTATTTT.

V is TRBV11-2 and J is TRBJ2-7; 8 positions match TRBD2. The V gene end was trimmed by 2 bases and the J gene end by 4 bases; junction bases not matched to a gene: 7. Germline CDR1 is SGHAT and CDR2 is FQNNGV. The CDR3 is 15 amino acids. CDR3 sequence reads: CASSLTREGPYEQYF. The CDR3 nucleotides are TGTGCCAGCAGCTTAACTCGGGAGGGCCCGTACGAGCAGTACTTC. Combining the CDR3 with reference TRBV11-2 and TRBJ2-7 gives the whole variable domain EAGVAQSPRYKIIEKRQSVAFWCNPISGHATLYWYQQILGQGPKLLIQFQNNGVVDDSQLPKDRFSAERLKGVDSTLKIQPAKLEDSAVYLCASSLTREGPYEQYFGPGTRLTVT.

The J gene is TRBJ2-7, the V gene TRBV27, with 7 bases lining up with TRBD1. CDR3 length: 13 amino acids. Germline V CDR1 and CDR2: MNHEY, SMNVEV (reference sequence). Trimming at V came to 2 bases and at J to 4 bases, leaving 2 bases not matched to a gene. The CDR3 here is CASSLQGQYEQYF. The CDR3, as DNA: TGTGCCAGCAGTTTACAGGGACAGTACGAGCAGTACTTC.

The V and J genes are TRBV4-1 and TRBJ1-2; no clear D gene. V was clipped by 0 bases and J by 6 bases, with 20 bases between them. The CDR3 is 17 amino acids. Per germline, CDR1 MGHRA and CDR2 YSYEKL. In nucleotides, the CDR3 is TGCGCCAGCAGCCAAGATACTAGGTACTCCCGAGCCCATGGCTACACCTTC. Amino acids: CASSQDTRYSRAHGYTF.

Regarding this clone: One end of the junction varies from germline; a read error may be responsible. V usage is TRBV6-1 and J usage is TRBJ2-2; TRBD2 matches 8 bases. Germline V gene data show CDR1 as MNHNS and CDR2 as SASEGT. The CDR3 loop spans 15 amino acids. This chain's CDR3 is CASSKAGVNTGELFF. CDR3 sequence (DNA): TGTGCCAGCAGTAAAGCGGGAGTGAACACCGGGGAGCTGTTTTTT.

CDR3 nucleotide sequence: TGTGCCAGCAGACCACAGGGAATATATGGCTACACCTTC. Amino acids: CASRPQGIYGYTF. The chain uses TRBV5-4 and TRBJ1-2, with D possibly matching TRBD1 (6 bases). Trimming cost V 5 bases and J 5 bases, with 13 bases left between them. In germline, CDR1 is SGHNT, CDR2 YYREEE (reference sequence). The CDR3 sequence is 13 residues long.

The CDR3 nucleotides are TGCGCCAGCAACCCCAACGCCGGCAGCCCGGCCGGGACTGAAGCTTTCTTT. Amino acids: CASNPNAGSPAGTEAFF. J is TRBJ1-1 and V is TRBV5-1; D is undetermined. Germline-derived CDR1 and CDR2 are SGHRS and YFSETQ. The V end lost 6 bases, the J end lost 5 bases, and 26 bases lay between the germline ends. This CDR3 has 17 residues.

V gene TRBV7-9 combines with J gene TRBJ1-1; 7 bases match TRBD1. In germline, CDR1 is SEHNR, CDR2 FQNEAQ (reference sequence). Trimming removed 4 bases from V and 5 bases from J; junction bases left unmatched: 4. There are 13 residues in the CDR3. The CDR3 region is CASSSSDRTEAFF. The CDR3 nucleotides read TGTGCCAGCAGCTCCTCGGACAGGACTGAAGCTTTCTTT.

The rearrangement uses TRBV11-2 and TRBJ1-4; a possible D gene is TRBD1 (5 bases). This CDR3 contains 12 residues. The V and J ends lost 4 bases and 12 bases respectively, with 12 bases between them. Germline V lookup: CDR1 SGHAT, CDR2 FQNNGV. The CDR3, as DNA: TGTGCCAGCAGCTCCTTATTGGGGGAACTGTTTTTT. Its translation is CASSSLLGELFF. Variable domain in full (rest from reference TRBV11-2 and TRBJ1-4): EAGVAQSPRYKIIEKRQSVAFWCNPISGHATLYWYQQILGQGPKLLIQFQNNGVVDDSQLPKDRFSAERLKGVDSTLKIQPAKLEDSAVYLCASSSLLGELFFGSGTQLSVL.

This sequence joins TRBV11-2 and TRBJ2-1; maybe TRBD2 (6 bases). Germline assignment: CDR1 SGHAT and CDR2 FQNNGV. CDR3 length equals 16 residues. V lost 2 bases, J lost 6 bases, and 17 bases lay in between. CDR3 sequence (DNA): TGTGCCAGCAGCTTATTTCAGGGAGGTGATGGCAATGAGCAGTTCTTC. Amino acids: CASSLFQGGDGNEQFF.